This TCR beta chain was found in a study of response to subunit inactivated influenza vaccine. Findings and limits, study-wide: Few new T cells, the authors suggested, are recruited by each seasonal influenza vaccination.

Germline CDR1 is SGHTA and CDR2 is FQGNSA. This CDR3 is built from 15 residues. Trimming cost V 1 base and J 2 bases, with 9 bases left between them. At least ten counts were recorded for this clonotype. Its matching antigen is unknown. TCRdb re-called the RT-PCR reads through MiXCR, storing one row per CDR3 protein. This sample has 860,000 or so distinct CDR3 sequences, with around 20% found just once. The origin of this receptor is a man in his forties or fifties who received an inactivated influenza vaccine. The rearrangement links TRBV7-2 to TRBJ1-5; D might be TRBD1 (6 bases). Sequencing was performed on PBMCs from blood, taken roughly 5 days after vaccination. This CDR3 reads CASSLVGGRNQPQHF. As DNA, the CDR3 is TGTGCCAGCAGCTTAGTTGGGGGCCGCAATCAGCCCCAGCATTTT.